Listed here is a single TCR beta chain. This sample stems from a study of blood T cell repertoires in COVID-19. Study as a whole: In each case, the material was cDNA or gDNA derived from T cells, B-cell-depleted T cells, or PBMCs.

V gave up 5 bases and J gave up 3 bases, with 6 bases separating them. Germline CDR1 and CDR2: SNHLY and FYNNEI. The CDR3 is 12 residues long. In the original processing: Quantification of nucleated cells was approximated via reference gene primer amplification. TCRdb keeps only in-frame clones here, not all; method: immunoSEQ multiplex PCR. For V, J and clone size, that table is used; D and trimming come from the DNA. Of some 58,000 clones in the sample, 80% to 95% are singletons; the top ten hold under 5.5%. Sequenced sample: peripheral blood. The sequence was collected from a man between 50 and 59 years old with active COVID-19. The chain is built from TRBV2 and TRBJ2-3; no definite D call. The CDR3 protein is CASSPKTDTQYF. In DNA, the CDR3 is TGTGCCAGCAGTCCTAAAACAGATACGCAGTATTTT.